This TCR beta chain was observed in a study of CD8 T cells in ankylosing spondylitis. Study-wide points: Some of these motif variants have turned up before, in reports on reactive arthritis synovial fluid and blood.

Remarks on this clonotype: The antigen is undetermined.

It was by quantitative 5'-RACE with molecular barcodes that TCR beta libraries were made. Using its own MiXCR run on the 5' RACE reads, TCRdb lists one record per CDR3 protein. The top ten hold roughly 8% of the sample, which has around 280,000 distinct CDR3 sequences, 20% seen once. The ends were cut back, 0 bases at V and 2 bases at J, with 7 bases in the middle. CDR1 and CDR2 (germline): MNHEY, SVGAGI. The CDR3 has 15 amino acids. The sequenced sample consisted of blood, either unsorted or a sorted T cell fraction (not recorded which). The rearrangement joins TRBV6-5 to TRBJ2-2; no clear D. The receptor was isolated from a male donor with ankylosing spondylitis or in good health (not recorded which). CDR3: CASSYSSTNTGELFF. The CDR3 DNA reads as TGTGCCAGCAGTTACTCCAGCACCAACACCGGGGAGCTGTTTTTT.